The 12 T cell receptor beta chains given below trace back to one sample, sequenced in a study of blood T cell repertoires in COVID-19. Data came from immunoSEQ multiplex PCR; TCRdb stores just in-frame clones and leaves some out. Of 200,000 to 250,000 clones in the sample, 84% are singletons; the top ten hold around 1.8%. Material for sequencing was PBMCs or T cells enriched from blood (not recorded which). These receptor sequences come from a man in his fifties or sixties who had recovered from COVID-19.

This clone was observed a handful of times. V gene TRBV10-3 combines with J gene TRBJ1-4, with a possible D match to TRBD1 (6 bases). Trimming left V 3 bases short and J 1 base short, with 9 bases between. CDR3 length: 15 residues. Per germline, CDR1 ENHRY and CDR2 SYGVKD. The CDR3 DNA is TGTGCCATCAGTGACGCAGGGGTAACTAATGAAAAACTGTTTTTT. Residues: CAISDAGVTNEKLFF.

V and J are TRBV10-1 and TRBJ1-1; D is perhaps TRBD1 (5 bases). Trimming removed 6 bases at V and 3 bases at J, with 14 bases between. Germline V gene lookup returns CDR1 WNHNN and CDR2 SYGVQD (reference sequence). This CDR3 comprises 14 residues. Written as DNA, the CDR3 is TGCGCCAGCAGCCACGGGACGGGGGACACTGAAGCTTTCTTT. Translating it yields CASSHGTGDTEAFF.

The V call is TRBV19, the J call TRBJ1-5, with TRBD1 matching 7 bases. This CDR3 spans 14 amino acids. CDR1 LNHDA and CDR2 SQIVND come from the germline V gene (reference sequence). V shed 7 bases and J 0 bases; nucleotides not matched to a gene: 3. CDR3 coding DNA: TGTGCCAGTACGGAGGGGGCTAGCAATCAGCCCCAGCATTTT. As protein: CASTEGASNQPQHF.

J is TRBJ2-2 and V is TRBV7-3; no clear D gene. Deletions cut 2 bases from V and 1 base from J, with 8 bases between. Germline V gives CDR1 SGHTA, CDR2 FQGTGA. This CDR3 contains 15 residues. CDR3 in amino acids: CASSLSPLNTGELFF. The CDR3 DNA is TGTGCCAGCAGCTTATCTCCACTGAACACCGGGGAGCTGTTTTTT.

The chain is built from TRBV7-2 and TRBJ2-5, with TRBD2 matching over 8 bases. The CDR3 runs to 17 residues. Looked up from germline, CDR1 is SGHTA and CDR2 is FQGNSA. V shed 1 base and J 2 bases; nucleotides not matched to a gene: 9. This CDR3 is CASSLGAPGGGQETQYF. CDR3 bases: TGTGCCAGCAGCTTAGGGGCCCCCGGGGGGGGGCAAGAGACCCAGTACTTC.

The chain combines TRBV11-2 with TRBJ2-7, with a possible D match to TRBD1 (6 bases). CDR3 length equals 14 residues. The V gene lost 5 bases and the J gene lost 0 bases, with 11 bases spanning the gap. Germline V gene data show CDR1 as SGHAT and CDR2 as FQNNGV. The CDR3 sequence: CASSPRTASYEQYF. The CDR3 DNA sequence: TGTGCCAGCAGCCCACGGACAGCCTCCTACGAGCAGTACTTC. Looking up the rest from reference TRBV11-2 and TRBJ2-7 gives the full variable domain: EAGVAQSPRYKIIEKRQSVAFWCNPISGHATLYWYQQILGQGPKLLIQFQNNGVVDDSQLPKDRFSAERLKGVDSTLKIQPAKLEDSAVYLCASSPRTASYEQYFGPGTRLTVT.

The V and J genes are TRBV19 and TRBJ1-5; D is perhaps TRBD1 (5 bases). CDR3 size: 14 residues. V was clipped by 5 bases and J by 0 bases, with 8 bases between them. Germline V gene data show CDR1 as LNHDA and CDR2 as SQIVND (reference sequence). The CDR3 sequence: CASSLDNSNQPQHF. The CDR3, as DNA: TGTGCCAGTAGTCTGGACAATAGCAATCAGCCCCAGCATTTT.

This clone occurred a few times. The chain has TRBV4-2 and TRBJ1-5; D is perhaps TRBD1 (5 bases). The CDR3 spans 15 residues. CDR1 is LGHNA and CDR2 is YNFKEQ in the germline V gene. V lost 4 bases to trimming and J lost 6 bases, with 16 bases between them. The CDR3 loop is CASSRGAGEAQPQHF. In nucleotides, the CDR3 is TGTGCCAGCAGCCGAGGAGCGGGGGAGGCTCAGCCCCAGCATTTT.

This rearrangement joins TRBV7-9 to TRBJ1-2; 8 bases are shared with TRBD1. This CDR3 has 14 residues. V gave up 3 bases and J gave up 3 bases; unmatched junction bases: 3. Germline values: CDR1 SEHNR, CDR2 FQNEAQ (reference sequence). CDR3: CASSFMTGDYGYTF. The CDR3 DNA sequence: TGTGCCAGCAGCTTTATGACAGGGGACTATGGCTACACCTTC.

The chain has TRBV11-3 and TRBJ2-7; the match to TRBD2 covers 10 bases. The germline V gene has CDR1 SGHNT and CDR2 YENEEA. Unmatched junction bases numbered 6, after V lost 1 base and J lost 3 bases. The CDR3 spans 16 residues. The CDR3 bases are TGTGCCAGCAGCTTAGTAACTAGCGGGATCTACTACGAGCAGTACTTC. Protein sequence: CASSLVTSGIYYEQYF.

The rearrangement uses TRBV2 and TRBJ2-2; 8 positions agree with TRBD2. CDR1 and CDR2 from the germline V gene are SNHLY and FYNNEI. V lost 2 bases and J lost 7; bases outside the gene matches: 9. The CDR3 runs to 16 residues. The CDR3 DNA is TGTGCCAGCAGTGAAACGAGCGGGGGCCGGGTCGGGGAGCTGTTTTTT. The encoded protein is CASSETSGGRVGELFF.

The chain employs TRBV5-1 and TRBJ2-7, with 7 bases fitting TRBD1. After removal of 4 bases from V and 0 bases from J, the junction contained 10 bases not matched to a gene. Germline lookup yields CDR1 SGHRS and CDR2 YFSETQ. The CDR3 extends over 16 amino acids. The CDR3 region is CASSRTDRESSYEQYF. The CDR3 coding sequence is TGCGCCAGCAGCCGGACTGACAGGGAAAGCTCCTACGAGCAGTACTTC. The variable domain in full, completed from reference TRBV5-1 and TRBJ2-7, reads KAGVTQTPRYLIKTRGQQVTLSCSPISGHRSVSWYQQTPGQGLQFLFEYFSETQRNKGNFPGRFSGRQFSNSRSEMNVSTLELGDSALYLCASSRTDRESSYEQYFGPGTRLTVT.